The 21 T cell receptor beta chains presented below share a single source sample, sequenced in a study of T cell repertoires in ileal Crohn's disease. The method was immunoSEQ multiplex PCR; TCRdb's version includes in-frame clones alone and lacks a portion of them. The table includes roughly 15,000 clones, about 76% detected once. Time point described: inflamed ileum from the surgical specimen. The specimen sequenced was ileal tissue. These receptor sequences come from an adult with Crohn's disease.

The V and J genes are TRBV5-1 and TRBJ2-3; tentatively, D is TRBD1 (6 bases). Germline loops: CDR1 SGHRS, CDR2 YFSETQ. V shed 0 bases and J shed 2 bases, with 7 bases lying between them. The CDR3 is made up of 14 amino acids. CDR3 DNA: TGCGCCAGCAGCTTGGACAGGGCCACAGATACGCAGTATTTT. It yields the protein CASSLDRATDTQYF.

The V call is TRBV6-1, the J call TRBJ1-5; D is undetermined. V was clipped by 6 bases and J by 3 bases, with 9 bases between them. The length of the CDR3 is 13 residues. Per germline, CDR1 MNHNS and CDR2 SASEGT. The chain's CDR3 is CASSPQDNQPQHF. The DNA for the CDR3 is TGTGCCAGCAGCCCACAAGACAATCAGCCCCAGCATTTT.

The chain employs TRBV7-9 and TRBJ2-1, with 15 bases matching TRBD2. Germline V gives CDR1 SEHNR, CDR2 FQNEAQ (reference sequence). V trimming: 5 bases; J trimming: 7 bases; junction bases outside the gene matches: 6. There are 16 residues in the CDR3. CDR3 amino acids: CASSRGLAGGINEQFF. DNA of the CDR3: TGTGCCAGCAGCCGGGGACTAGCGGGAGGAATAAATGAGCAGTTCTTC.

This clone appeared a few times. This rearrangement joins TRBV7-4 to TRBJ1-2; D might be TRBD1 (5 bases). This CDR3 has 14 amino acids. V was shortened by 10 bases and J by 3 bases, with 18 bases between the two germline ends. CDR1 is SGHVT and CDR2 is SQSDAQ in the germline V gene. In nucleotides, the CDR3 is TGTGCCATCAGGGAGCGGGCACTAGACTATGGCTACACCTTC. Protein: CAIRERALDYGYTF.

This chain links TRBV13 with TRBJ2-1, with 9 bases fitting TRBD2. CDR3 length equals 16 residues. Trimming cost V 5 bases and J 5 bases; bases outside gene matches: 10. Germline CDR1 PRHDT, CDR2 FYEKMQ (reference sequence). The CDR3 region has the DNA TGTGCCAGCAGCACGCCCAACAGCGGGGGGAACAATGAGCAGTTCTTC. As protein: CASSTPNSGGNNEQFF.

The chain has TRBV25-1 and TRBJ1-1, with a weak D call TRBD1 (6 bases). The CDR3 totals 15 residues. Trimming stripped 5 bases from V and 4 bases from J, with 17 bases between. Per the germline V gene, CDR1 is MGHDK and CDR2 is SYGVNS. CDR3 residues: CASSTGGGVSTEAFF. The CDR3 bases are TGTGCCAGCAGTACGGGAGGGGGGGTTAGCACTGAAGCTTTCTTT.

CDR3 amino acids: CASSLAGANYEQYF. The CDR3 DNA reads TGTGCCAGCAGCTTAGCTGGGGCTAACTACGAGCAGTACTTC. The gene calls are TRBV7-9 and TRBJ2-7; TRBD1 is a possible D gene (5 bases). Trimming pared 0 bases from V and 3 bases from J, leaving 9 bases between. The CDR3 has 14 amino acids. CDR1 and CDR2 from the germline V gene are SEHNR and FQNEAQ (reference sequence). The full variable domain, with the rest looked up from reference TRBV7-9 and TRBJ2-7, is DTGVSQNPRHKITKRGQNVTFRCDPISEHNRLYWYRQTLGQGPEFLTYFQNEAQLEKSRLLSDRFSAERPKGSFSTLEIQRTEQGDSAMYLCASSLAGANYEQYFGPGTRLTVT.

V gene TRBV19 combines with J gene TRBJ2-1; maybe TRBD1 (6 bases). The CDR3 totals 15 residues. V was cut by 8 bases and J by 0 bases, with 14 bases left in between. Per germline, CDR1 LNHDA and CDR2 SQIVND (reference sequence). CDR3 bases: TGTGCCAGTTTACCAACAGGGAACTCCTACAATGAGCAGTTCTTC. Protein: CASLPTGNSYNEQFF. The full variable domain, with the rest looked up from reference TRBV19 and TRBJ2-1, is DGGITQSPKYLFRKEGQNVTLSCEQNLNHDAMYWYRQDPGQGLRLIYYSQIVNDFQKGDIAEGYSVSREKKESFPLTVTSAQKNPTAFYLCASLPTGNSYNEQFFGPGTRLTVL.

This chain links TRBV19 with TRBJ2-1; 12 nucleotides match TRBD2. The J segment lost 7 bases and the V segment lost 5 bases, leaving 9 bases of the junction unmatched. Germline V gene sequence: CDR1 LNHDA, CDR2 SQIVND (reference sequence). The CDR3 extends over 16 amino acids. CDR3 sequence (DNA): TGTGCCAGTAGTGCAAGAACTAGCGGGAGGTTAAATGAGCAGTTCTTC. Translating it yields CASSARTSGRLNEQFF. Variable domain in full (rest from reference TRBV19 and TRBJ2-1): DGGITQSPKYLFRKEGQNVTLSCEQNLNHDAMYWYRQDPGQGLRLIYYSQIVNDFQKGDIAEGYSVSREKKESFPLTVTSAQKNPTAFYLCASSARTSGRLNEQFFGPGTRLTVL.

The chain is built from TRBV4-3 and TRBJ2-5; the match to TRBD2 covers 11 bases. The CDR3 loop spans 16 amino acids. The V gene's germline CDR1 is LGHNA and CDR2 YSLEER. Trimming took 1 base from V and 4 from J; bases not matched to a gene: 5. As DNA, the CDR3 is TGCGCCAGCAGCCAAGGGATAGCGGGAGGGATAGAGACCCAGTACTTC. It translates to CASSQGIAGGIETQYF.

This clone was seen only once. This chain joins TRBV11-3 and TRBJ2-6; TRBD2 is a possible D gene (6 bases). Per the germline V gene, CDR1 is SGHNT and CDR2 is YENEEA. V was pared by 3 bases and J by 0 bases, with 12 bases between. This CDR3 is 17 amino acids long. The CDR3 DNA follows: TGTGCCAGCAGCTTGGGGGGAACCGGCTCTGGGGCCAACGTCCTGACTTTC. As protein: CASSLGGTGSGANVLTF.

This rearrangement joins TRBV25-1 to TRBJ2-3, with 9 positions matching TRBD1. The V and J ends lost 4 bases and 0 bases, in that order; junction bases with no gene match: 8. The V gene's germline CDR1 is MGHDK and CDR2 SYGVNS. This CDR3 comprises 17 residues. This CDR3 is CASSGSPGQGSTDTQYF. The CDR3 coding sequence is TGTGCCAGCAGTGGATCACCAGGACAGGGGAGCACAGATACGCAGTATTTT. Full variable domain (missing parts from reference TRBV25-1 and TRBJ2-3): EADIYQTPRYLVIGTGKKITLECSQTMGHDKMYWYQQDPGMELHLIHYSYGVNSTEKGDLSSESTVSRIRTEHFPLTLESARPSHTSQYLCASSGSPGQGSTDTQYFGPGTRLTVL.

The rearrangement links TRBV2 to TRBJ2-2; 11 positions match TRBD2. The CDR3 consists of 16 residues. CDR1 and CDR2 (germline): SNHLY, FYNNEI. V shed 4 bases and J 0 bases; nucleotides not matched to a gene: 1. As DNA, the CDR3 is TGTGCCAGCAGTGCGACTAGCGGGGCGAACACCGGGGAGCTGTTTTTT. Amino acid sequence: CASSATSGANTGELFF. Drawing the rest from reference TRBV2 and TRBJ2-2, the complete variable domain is EPEVTQTPSHQVTQMGQEVILRCVPISNHLYFYWYRQILGQKVEFLVSFYNNEISEKSEIFDDQFSVERPDGSNFTLKIRSTKLEDSAMYFCASSATSGANTGELFFGEGSRLTVL.

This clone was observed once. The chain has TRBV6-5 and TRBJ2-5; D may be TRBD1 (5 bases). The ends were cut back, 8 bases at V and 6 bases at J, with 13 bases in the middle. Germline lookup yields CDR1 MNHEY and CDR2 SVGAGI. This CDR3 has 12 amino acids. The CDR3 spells CASGQGVKTQYF. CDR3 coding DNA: TGTGCCAGCGGCCAGGGTGTGAAGACCCAGTACTTC.

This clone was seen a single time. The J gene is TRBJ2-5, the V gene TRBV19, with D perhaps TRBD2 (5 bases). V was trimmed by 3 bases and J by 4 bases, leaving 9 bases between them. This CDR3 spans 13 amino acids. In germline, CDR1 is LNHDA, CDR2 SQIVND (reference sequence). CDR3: CASSINSGETQYF. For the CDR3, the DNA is TGTGCCAGTAGTATTAACAGCGGAGAGACCCAGTACTTC.

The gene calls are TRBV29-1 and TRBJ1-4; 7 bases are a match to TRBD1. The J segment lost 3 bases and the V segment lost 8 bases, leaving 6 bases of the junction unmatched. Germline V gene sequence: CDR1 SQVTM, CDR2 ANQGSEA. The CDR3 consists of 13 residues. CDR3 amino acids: CSTRDSSNEKLFF. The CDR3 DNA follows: TGCAGCACCAGGGACAGTTCTAATGAAAAACTGTTTTTT.

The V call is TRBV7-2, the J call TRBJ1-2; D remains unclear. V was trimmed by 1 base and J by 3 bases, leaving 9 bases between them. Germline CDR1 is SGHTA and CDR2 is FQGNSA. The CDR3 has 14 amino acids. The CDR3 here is CASSLVYSDYGYTF. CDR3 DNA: TGTGCCAGCAGCTTAGTTTACTCGGACTATGGCTACACCTTC.

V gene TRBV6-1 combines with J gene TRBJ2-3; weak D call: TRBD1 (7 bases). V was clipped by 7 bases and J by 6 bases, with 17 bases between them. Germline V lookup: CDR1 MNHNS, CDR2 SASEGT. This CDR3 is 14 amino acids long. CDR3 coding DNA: TGTGCCAGCAAACACAGGGGCCGGGGGGATACGCAGTATTTT. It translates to CASKHRGRGDTQYF.

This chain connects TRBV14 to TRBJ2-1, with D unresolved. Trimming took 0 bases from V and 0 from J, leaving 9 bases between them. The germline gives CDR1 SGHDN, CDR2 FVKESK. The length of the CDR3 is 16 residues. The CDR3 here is CASSQDFDVSYNEQFF. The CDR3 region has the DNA TGTGCCAGCAGCCAAGATTTTGATGTCTCCTACAATGAGCAGTTCTTC.

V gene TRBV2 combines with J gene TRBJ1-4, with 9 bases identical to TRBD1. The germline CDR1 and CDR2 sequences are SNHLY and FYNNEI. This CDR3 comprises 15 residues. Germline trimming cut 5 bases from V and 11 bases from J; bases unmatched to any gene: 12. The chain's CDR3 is CASSLARDRVLKLFF. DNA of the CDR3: TGTGCCAGCAGTTTAGCCCGGGACAGGGTTTTGAAACTGTTTTTT.

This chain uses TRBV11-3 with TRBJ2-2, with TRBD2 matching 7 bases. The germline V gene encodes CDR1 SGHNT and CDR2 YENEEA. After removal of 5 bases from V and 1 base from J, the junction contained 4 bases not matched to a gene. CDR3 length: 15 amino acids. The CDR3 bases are TGTGCCAGCAGCCCTAAGCGGGGGAACACCGGGGAGCTGTTTTTT. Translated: CASSPKRGNTGELFF.